A single sample is the source of the 15 T cell receptor beta chains below, sequenced in a study of cytomegalovirus exposure and HLA in healthy donors. This PCR relied on a set of 60 Vbeta primers and 13 Jbeta primers. Profiled with immunoSEQ multiplex PCR; TCRdb holds only in-frame clones, not every one. Among roughly 99,000 clones listed, around 67% were seen once. The specimen sequenced was PBMCs. The receptors here all came from a male donor in good health and CMV-seronegative.

The CDR3 bases are TGCAGCGTTGAAAGTAGGGGCACAGGGGGGGACTATGGCTACACCTTC. Amino acid sequence: CSVESRGTGGDYGYTF. V usage is TRBV29-1 and J usage is TRBJ1-2; 8 nucleotides align to TRBD1. Germline CDR1 and CDR2: SQVTM and ANQGSEA. The V gene end was trimmed by 2 bases and the J gene end by 3 bases; junction bases not matched to a gene: 11. The CDR3 covers 16 residues.

The chain couples TRBV7-3 to TRBJ2-1, with 8 bases aligning to TRBD2. Germline V CDR1 and CDR2: SGHTA, FQGTGA. Losses at the gene ends were 5 bases for V and 5 bases for J; bases not matched to a gene: 8. This CDR3 has 15 residues. The CDR3 loop reads CASSAAGTRNNEQFF. DNA for the CDR3: TGTGCCAGCAGCGCAGCCGGGACTAGAAACAATGAGCAGTTCTTC.

The chain uses TRBV6-5 and TRBJ2-5, with a possible D match to TRBD2 (5 bases). The germline V gene has CDR1 MNHEY and CDR2 SVGAGI. The CDR3 length is 13 residues. The ends were cut back, 8 bases at V and 1 base at J, with 11 bases in the middle. The CDR3 coding sequence is TGTGCCAGCCTCTCAGCGGTCCAAGAGACCCAGTACTTC. Residues: CASLSAVQETQYF.

The chain combines TRBV7-2 with TRBJ2-2; 9 bases match TRBD1. Trimming removed 3 bases from V and 5 bases from J; junction bases left unmatched: 7. Germline lookup yields CDR1 SGHTA and CDR2 FQGNSA. This CDR3 has 16 amino acids. DNA for the CDR3: TGTGCCAGCAGCTTCCTCCCGACAGGGGGGACCGGGGAGCTGTTTTTT. Protein product: CASSFLPTGGTGELFF.

The chain combines TRBV6-5 with TRBJ1-1, with D perhaps matching TRBD1 (5 bases). Trimming stripped 9 bases from V and 4 bases from J, with 15 bases between. The CDR3 sequence is 13 residues long. Germline V CDR1 and CDR2: MNHEY, SVGAGI. CDR3 DNA sequence: TGTGCCAGTCGGTCAGGGATGATCACTGAAGCTTTCTTT. Translated, it gives CASRSGMITEAFF.

The gene calls are TRBV16 and TRBJ1-4, with no clear D. Germline V gene sequence: CDR1 KGHSY, CDR2 FQNENV. The CDR3 runs 14 residues. V gave up 5 bases and J gave up 7 bases, with 14 bases separating them. CDR3 DNA: TGTGCCAGCAGCGACGACAATATGGGTGAAAAACTGTTTTTT. It codes for CASSDDNMGEKLFF.

The genes are TRBV2 and TRBJ1-3, with a possible D match to TRBD1 (6 bases). The CDR3 consists of 14 residues. Germline V gene lookup returns CDR1 SNHLY and CDR2 FYNNEI. The germline V and J ends were trimmed by 2 bases and 4 bases, with 9 bases remaining between them. CDR3 protein: CASSEMGAGNTIYF. CDR3 DNA sequence: TGTGCCAGCAGTGAAATGGGGGCGGGAAACACCATATATTTT.

V is TRBV21-1 and J is TRBJ2-3; TRBD2 is taken as the D call from the table, unchecked against the DNA. TRBV21-1 is recorded as a pseudogene. The CDR3 spans 18 residues. For the CDR3, the DNA is TGTGCCAGCAGCAAAGTTGGGAGGGTTGCGGGAGCGTGGGATACGCAGTATTTT. Translated, it gives CASSKVGRVAGAWDTQYF.

The V call is TRBV30, the J call TRBJ1-6, with 8 bases that match TRBD1. The CDR3 is made up of 14 amino acids. J lost 8 bases, V lost 3 bases, and 6 bases had no gene match. The germline V gene encodes CDR1 GTSNPN and CDR2 SVGIG (reference sequence). CDR3 residues: CAWSNGQGDSPLHF. The CDR3 nucleotides read TGTGCCTGGAGCAACGGACAGGGAGATTCACCCCTCCACTTT.

V is TRBV7-3 and J is TRBJ1-2, with 7 bases fitting TRBD1. Losses at the gene ends were 5 bases for V and 8 bases for J; bases not matched to a gene: 8. Germline V gene lookup returns CDR1 SGHTA and CDR2 FQGTGA. This CDR3 spans 13 amino acids. The DNA of the CDR3 is TGTGCCAGCAGCCCAAACAGGGGCGAGGGCTACACCTTC. Translation gives CASSPNRGEGYTF.

The chain couples TRBV19 to TRBJ1-5; a weak D match, TRBD1 (5 bases). The V gene lost 6 bases and the J gene lost 5 bases, with 17 bases spanning the gap. The CDR3 is made up of 15 amino acids. Germline CDR1 is LNHDA and CDR2 is SQIVND (reference sequence). This CDR3 reads CASRQPGLFHQPQHF. CDR3 nucleotide sequence: TGTGCCAGTAGACAGCCGGGACTCTTTCATCAGCCCCAGCATTTT.

J is TRBJ2-3 and V is TRBV7-6; 7 bases fit TRBD2. With V trimmed by 5 bases and J by 4 bases, 6 bases remained unmatched. Germline assignment: CDR1 SGHVS and CDR2 FNYEAQ. The CDR3 sequence is 14 residues long. This CDR3 reads CASSPGLVADTQYF. The CDR3 DNA follows: TGTGCCAGCAGCCCCGGACTAGTCGCAGATACGCAGTATTTT.

V is TRBV6-5 and J is TRBJ2-1, with 10 bases matching TRBD1. Losses at the gene ends were 4 bases for V and 3 bases for J; bases not matched to a gene: 3. Germline V CDR1 and CDR2: MNHEY, SVGAGI. This CDR3 is 15 amino acids long. Here the CDR3 reads CASSFGQGVYNEQFF. The CDR3 DNA is TGTGCCAGCAGTTTCGGACAGGGGGTCTACAATGAGCAGTTCTTC.

V gene TRBV19 combines with J gene TRBJ1-5; 11 bases fit TRBD1. The CDR3 contains 15 residues. Germline loops: CDR1 LNHDA, CDR2 SQIVND (reference sequence). The trim removed 6 bases at V and 3 bases at J, leaving 4 bases unmatched. CDR3 nucleotide sequence: TGTGCCAGTAGAAGGGGACAGGGGGACAATCAGCCCCAGCATTTT. Protein sequence: CASRRGQGDNQPQHF.

This clone was found once. The chain uses TRBV6-5 and TRBJ1-2; 7 bases fit TRBD1. Trimming removed 8 bases from V and 3 bases from J; junction bases left unmatched: 9. CDR1 MNHEY and CDR2 SVGAGI come from the germline V gene. This CDR3 region has 14 residues. The CDR3 DNA sequence: TGTGCCAGCTCAAGGGACAGAGAACACTATGGCTACACCTTC. This sequence encodes CASSRDREHYGYTF.